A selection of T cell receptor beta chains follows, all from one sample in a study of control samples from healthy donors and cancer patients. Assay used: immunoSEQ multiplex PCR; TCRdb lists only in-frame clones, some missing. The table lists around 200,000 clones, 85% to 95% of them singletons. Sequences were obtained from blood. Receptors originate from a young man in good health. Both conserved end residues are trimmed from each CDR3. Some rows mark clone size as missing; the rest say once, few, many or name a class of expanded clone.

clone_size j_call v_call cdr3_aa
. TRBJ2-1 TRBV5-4 ASSLGDRRSYNEQF
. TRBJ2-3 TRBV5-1 ASSPVRRGALTDTQY
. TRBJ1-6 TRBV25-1 ASSGRDSPSPLH
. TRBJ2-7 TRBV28 ASSFLYEQY
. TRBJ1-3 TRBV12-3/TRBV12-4 ASSFQGNTIY
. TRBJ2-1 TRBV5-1 ASSATSGGLNEQF
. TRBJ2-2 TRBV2 ASSKNRVGELF
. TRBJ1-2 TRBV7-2 ASSVSSGATNYGYT
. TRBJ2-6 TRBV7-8 ASSLMTAPISGANVLT
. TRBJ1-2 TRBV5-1 ASSLGGREEGYT
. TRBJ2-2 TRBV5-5 ASSLVTIAGELF
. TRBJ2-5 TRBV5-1 ASSSSSGETQY
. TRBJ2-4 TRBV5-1 ASSLAGAERNIQY
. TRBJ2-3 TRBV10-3 AIMGGQAADTQY
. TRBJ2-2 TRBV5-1 ASTSFVGGANTGELF
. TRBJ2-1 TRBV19 ASSIGGALWDEQF
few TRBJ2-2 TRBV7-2 ASSYGPHGGTGELF
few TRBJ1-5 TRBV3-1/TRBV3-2 ASSLKGANQPQH
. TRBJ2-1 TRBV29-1 SVDTSGGLSYNEQF
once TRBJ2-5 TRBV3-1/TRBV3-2 ASTRVGETQY
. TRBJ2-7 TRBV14 ASSQSRQGEQY
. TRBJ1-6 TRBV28 ASRRTDNSPLH
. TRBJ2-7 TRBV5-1 ASSLKGQGSRSYEQY
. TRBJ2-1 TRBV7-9 ASSTTGTSGGASYNEQF
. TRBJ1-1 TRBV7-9 ASSLEGGTEAF
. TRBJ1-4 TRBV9 ASSGRELKLF
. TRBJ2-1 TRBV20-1 SATGDNEQF
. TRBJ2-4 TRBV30 AWRVGNIQY
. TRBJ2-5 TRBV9 ASSLQGHTQETQY
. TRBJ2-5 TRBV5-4 ASSPGGASETQY
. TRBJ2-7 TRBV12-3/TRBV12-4 ASRKGFEQY
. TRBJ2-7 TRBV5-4 ASSRWASDEQY
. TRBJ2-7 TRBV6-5 ASSWAGGQQY
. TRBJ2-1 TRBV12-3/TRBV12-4 ASNGGQGEQF
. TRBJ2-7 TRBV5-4 ASIRRGKFYEQY
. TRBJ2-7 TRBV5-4 ASSFRDEQY
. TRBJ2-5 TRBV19 ASSIQASGETQY
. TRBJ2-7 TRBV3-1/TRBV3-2 ASSQTGFEQY
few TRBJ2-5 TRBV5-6 ASSTLGGARETQY
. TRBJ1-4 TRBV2 ASGNRGLF
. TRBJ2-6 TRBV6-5 ASSSGRHSGANVLT
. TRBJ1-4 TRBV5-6 ASSFGLSEKLF
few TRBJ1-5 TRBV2 ASSLGQVPSQPQH
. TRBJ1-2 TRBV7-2 ASSLALGYNDGYT
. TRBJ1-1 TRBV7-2 ASSDGQGLLPEAF
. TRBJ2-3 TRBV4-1 ASSQVTDTNTQY
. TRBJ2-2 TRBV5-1 ASSLRQGRNTGELF
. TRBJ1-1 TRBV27 ASSLRGAGTEAF
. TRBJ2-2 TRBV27 ASTQGVAGTGELF
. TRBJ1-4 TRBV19 ASSIKVSNEKLF
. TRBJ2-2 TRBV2 ASSPPAASGVSGELF
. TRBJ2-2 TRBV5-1 ASSSGLAGSGELF
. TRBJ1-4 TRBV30 AWNLPGPGDEKLF
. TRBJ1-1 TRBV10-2 ASSESGGGNTEAF
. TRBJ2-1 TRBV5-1 ASSTTSHYEQF
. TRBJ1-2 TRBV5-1 ASSQDVSGGYT
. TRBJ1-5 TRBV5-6 ASSLRGALSNQPQH
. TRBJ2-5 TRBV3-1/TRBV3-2 ASSQDLGGETQY
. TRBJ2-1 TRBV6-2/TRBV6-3 ASSYTNRRQF